What follows describes a single TCR beta chain. This clonotype was detected a few times. Its recognized antigen is unknown. No qualities accompany the bases; no much larger clone lies one base away. Reads for this sample came from an Illumina HiSeq 2500. Quantitative 5'-RACE with molecular barcodes was used to prepare TCR beta libraries. The authors' analysis ran thus. A new computational method based on a probabilistic model of VDJ rearrangement was used to identify disease-linked TCR variants. TCRdb's own reprocessing of the public reads used fastp at Q25 and MiXCR and kept productive beta chains. Duplicate CDR3 protein sequences are folded into a single record with the most common DNA and genes. These V and J calls rely on TCRdb rather than the paper's analysis. Within this sample are a few hundred thousand distinct CDR3 sequences, with approximately 20% of them counted one time only. Less than 15% of the sample comes from the top ten.

This sample was taken from a study of CD8 T cells in ankylosing spondylitis (dated by TCRdb to the late 2010s). Background on the whole study: The study profiled T cell receptor beta repertoires in healthy donors and ankylosing spondylitis patients to find disease-linked TCR variants. The whole study cohort included some 100 healthy donors and 20 to 30 ankylosing spondylitis patients. Samples of peripheral blood were taken, and for ankylosing spondylitis patients, synovial fluid was collected as well.

The study at large found these results: A TCR beta motif of about 8 highly homologous amino acid variants appeared characteristic of blood from ankylosing spondylitis patients. Some motif variants were previously reported in synovial fluid and blood of reactive arthritis patients, suggesting common disease-initiation mechanisms. The disease-linked clones showed a CD8+ phenotype and occurred at relatively low frequencies in peripheral blood. Significant enrichment of the disease-linked clones was reported in matched synovial fluid samples from ankylosing spondylitis patients.

V and J lose 5 bases and 3 bases, and a span of 16 bases separates them. According to the germline V gene (reference sequence), CDR1 reads DFQATT and CDR2 reads SNEGSKA. The CDR3 starts with the cysteine, ends with the phenylalanine, and has 14 residues. The only DNA kept is the CDR3, 42 bases in frame from the first base. The sequenced sample consisted of blood, either unsorted or a sorted T cell fraction (not recorded which). This sequence was found in a male donor with ankylosing spondylitis or in good health (not recorded which). The sequence joins TRBV20-1 to TRBJ2-5, and perhaps TRBD1 as D gene, on 6 matching bases. The DNA is TGCAGTGCTGCGCCGGGACAAGTAAAAGAGACCCAGTACTTC. Its translation is CSAAPGQVKETQYF.